What follows are 5 T cell receptor beta chains derived from one specimen sequenced in a study of molecular identifiers for immune sequencing clone quantification. TCRdb ran MiXCR on the PCR reads and lists one entry per CDR3 protein. The table has about half a million distinct CDR3 sequences, roughly 26% seen once. The specimen sequenced was naive CD8+ T cells from blood, with Jurkat cell RNA spiked in. Subset defined: FACS-sorted CD8+CD4-CCR7+CD45RA+ naive T cells. The receptors shown here come from a human donor in good health. Some libraries in this study had Jurkat cell RNA spiked in.

J is TRBJ1-3 and V is TRBV12-3 or TRBV12-4, with TRBD1 identical over 10 bases. V lost 6 bases, J lost 1 base, and 3 bases stayed unmatched. The length of the CDR3 is 15 residues. The CDR3 spells CASRLDRGSGNTIYF. The CDR3 DNA is TGTGCCAGCAGGTTGGACAGGGGGTCTGGAAACACCATATATTTT.

This clonotype was seen repeatedly, ten times or more. V gene TRBV27 combines with J gene TRBJ2-3; 10 nucleotides agree with TRBD2. Per germline, CDR1 MNHEY and CDR2 SMNVEV (reference sequence). There are 15 residues in the CDR3. Losses at the gene ends were 5 bases for V and 4 bases for J; bases not matched to a gene: 6. CDR3 coding DNA: TGTGCCAGCAGTGTCTCTAGCGGGGGCTCAGATACGCAGTATTTT. Translated: CASSVSSGGSDTQYF.

This clonotype was detected many times. J is TRBJ2-3 and V is TRBV6-5, with 7 positions matching TRBD2. V lost 6 bases and J lost 4; bases outside the gene matches: 10. The CDR3 runs to 15 residues. Looked up from germline, CDR1 is MNHEY and CDR2 is SVGAGI. CDR3 loop: CASRPYRGLPDTQYF. CDR3 DNA: TGTGCCAGCAGGCCTTACCGGGGACTACCAGATACGCAGTATTTT.

This chain joins TRBV7-6 and TRBJ2-2; 8 nucleotides line up with TRBD2. This CDR3 comprises 19 residues. Trimming took 5 bases from V and 0 from J; bases not matched to a gene: 14. The germline V gene has CDR1 SGHVS and CDR2 FNYEAQ. CDR3 nucleotide sequence: TGTGCCAGCAGCCTACGGCCGGGGGGGATCCTCGCGAACACCGGGGAGCTGTTTTTT. Its translation: CASSLRPGGILANTGELFF.

With respect to this clonotype: One end of the junction varies from germline; a read error may be responsible. The chain links TRBV12-5 to TRBJ2-3; D unclear. This CDR3 region has 11 residues. Looked up from germline, CDR1 is LGHNT and CDR2 is FRNRAP. CDR3 DNA sequence: TGTGCTAGTGGTTTGGGAGATGCGCAGTATTTT. This sequence encodes CASGLGDAQYF.